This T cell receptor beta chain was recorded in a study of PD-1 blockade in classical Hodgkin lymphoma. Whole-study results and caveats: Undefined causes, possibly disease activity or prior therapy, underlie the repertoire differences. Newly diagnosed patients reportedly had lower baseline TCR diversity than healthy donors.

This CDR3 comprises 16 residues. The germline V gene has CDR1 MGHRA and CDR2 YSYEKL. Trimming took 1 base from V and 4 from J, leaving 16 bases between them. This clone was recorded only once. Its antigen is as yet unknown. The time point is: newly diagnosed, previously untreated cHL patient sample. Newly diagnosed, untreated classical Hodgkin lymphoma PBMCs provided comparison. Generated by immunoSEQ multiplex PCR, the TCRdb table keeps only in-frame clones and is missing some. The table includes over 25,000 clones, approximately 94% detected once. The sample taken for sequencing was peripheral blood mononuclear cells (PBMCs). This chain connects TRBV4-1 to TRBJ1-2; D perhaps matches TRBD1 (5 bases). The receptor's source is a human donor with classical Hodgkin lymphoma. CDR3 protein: CASSQVLRGSIYGYTF. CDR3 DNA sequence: TGCGCCAGCAGCCAAGTGTTGAGGGGCTCTATCTATGGCTACACCTTC.